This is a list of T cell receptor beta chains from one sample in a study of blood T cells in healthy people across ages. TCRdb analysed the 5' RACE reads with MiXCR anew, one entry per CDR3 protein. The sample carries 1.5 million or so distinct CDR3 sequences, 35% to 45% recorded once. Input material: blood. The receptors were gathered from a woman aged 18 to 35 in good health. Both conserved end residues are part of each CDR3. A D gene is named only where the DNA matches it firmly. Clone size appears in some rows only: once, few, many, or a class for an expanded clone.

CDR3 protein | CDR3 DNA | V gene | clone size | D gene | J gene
CASSFTDAGYTF | TGTGCCAGCAGCTTTACGGACGCCGGCTACACCTTC | TRBV7-9 | NA | NA | TRBJ1-2
CASSPPTGVEQYF | TGTGCCAGCAGCCCTCCAACGGGGGTTGAGCAGTACTTC | TRBV27 | NA | NA | TRBJ2-5
CASSPKRGSYEQFF | TGTGCCAGCAGCCCAAAAAGGGGTTCCTACGAGCAGTTCTTC | TRBV7-8 | NA | NA | TRBJ2-1
CASSLAGLAQYNEQYF | TGTGCCAGCAGTCTTGCTGGACTAGCACAGTACAATGAGCAGTACTTC | TRBV6-6 | NA | TRBD2 | TRBJ2-7
CASSLAPGTVLYEQYF | TGCGCCAGCAGCTTGGCCCCCGGGACAGTACTCTACGAGCAGTACTTC | TRBV5-1 | once | TRBD1 | TRBJ2-7
CASSFSGMASTDTQYF | TGTGCCAGCAGCTTTAGCGGGATGGCTAGCACAGATACGCAGTATTTT | TRBV7-9 | few | TRBD2 | TRBJ2-3
CSARDHQGNYGYTF | TGCAGTGCTAGAGATCACCAGGGGAACTATGGCTACACCTTC | TRBV20-1 | NA | NA | TRBJ1-2
CSARQLWSQPQHF | TGCAGTGCTAGACAACTGTGGTCTCAGCCCCAGCATTTT | TRBV20-1 | NA | NA | TRBJ1-5
CASSISAGKGSGIQYF | TGTGCCAGCAGTATCTCTGCGGGCAAGGGCTCGGGCATTCAGTACTTC | TRBV6-1 | NA | NA | TRBJ2-4
CASSPRLAVYNEQFF | TGTGCCAGCAGTCCCAGACTAGCGGTCTACAATGAGCAGTTCTTC | TRBV27 | few | TRBD2 | TRBJ2-1
CSAREEGLHDQPQHF | TGCAGTGCTAGAGAGGAGGGACTACACGATCAGCCCCAGCATTTT | TRBV20-1 | NA | NA | TRBJ1-5
CSVRRSNEQYF | TGCAGCGTTAGGAGATCCAATGAGCAGTACTTC | TRBV29-1 | NA | NA | TRBJ2-5
CSAPDRTLLFRGYTF | TGCAGCGCCCCGGACAGGACCCTCTTGTTTCGTGGCTACACCTTC | TRBV29-1 | few | TRBD1 | TRBJ1-2
CAISESTGPDTQYF | TGTGCCATCAGTGAGTCGACGGGGCCCGATACGCAGTATTTT | TRBV10-3 | NA | NA | TRBJ2-3
CASRPLLDGGNEQFF | TGTGCCAGCAGGCCTCTTTTGGATGGTGGCAATGAGCAGTTCTTC | TRBV5-5 | once | NA | TRBJ2-1
CAWRGLSQGTQYF | TGTGCCTGGAGGGGACTGTCCCAGGGGACCCAGTACTTC | TRBV30 | NA | NA | TRBJ2-5
CASSQGPVGTDTQYF | TGCGCCAGCAGCCAAGGGCCAGTAGGTACAGATACGCAGTATTTT | TRBV4-3 | NA | NA | TRBJ2-3
CASSLYRDSLLGYTF | TGTGCCAGCAGTTTATACCGAGACAGCCTTCTCGGCTACACCTTC | TRBV28 | NA | NA | TRBJ1-2
CSARKRETDEQYF | TGCAGTGCTAGGAAGCGGGAGACGGACGAGCAGTACTTC | TRBV20-1 | NA | TRBD2 | TRBJ2-7
CASSNRETGELFF | TGTGCCAGCAGTAACAGGGAGACCGGGGAGCTGTTTTTT | TRBV6-5 | NA | NA | TRBJ2-2
CASSDGRTGRYYGYTF | TGTGCCAGCAGCGATGGAAGGACAGGGCGATACTATGGCTACACCTTC | TRBV5-5 | NA | TRBD1 | TRBJ1-2
CASSVRTQSDTQYF | TGTGCCAGCAGCGTTCGGACCCAGTCGGATACGCAGTATTTT | TRBV9 | few | NA | TRBJ2-3
CSVVGASFQETQFF | TGCAGCGTTGTGGGTGCGAGTTTCCAAGAGACCCAGTTCTTC | TRBV29-1 | NA | NA | TRBJ2-1
CAIRPSGGAVFF | TGTGCCATCAGACCAAGCGGGGGGGCCGTGTTCTTC | TRBV10-3 | few | TRBD2 | TRBJ2-1
CASSLGLQETQYF | TGTGCCAGCAGCTTGGGACTTCAAGAGACCCAGTACTTC | TRBV5-1 | many | NA | TRBJ2-5
CASGPGRAYEQYF | TGTGCCAGTGGCCCGGGCAGGGCCTACGAGCAGTACTTC | TRBV19 | few | NA | TRBJ2-7
CASSLSRDRGLDEQYF | TGCGCCAGCAGCTTGTCCCGGGACAGGGGTTTGGATGAGCAGTACTTC | TRBV5-1 | few | TRBD1 | TRBJ2-7
CASSYFPDSLNQPQHF | TGTGCCAGCAGTTATTTCCCGGACAGCCTCAATCAGCCCCAGCATTTT | TRBV6-2/TRBV6-3 | NA | NA | TRBJ1-5
CSTGGGGDTQYF | TGCAGCACCGGCGGGGGAGGGGATACGCAGTATTTT | TRBV29-1 | NA | TRBD2 | TRBJ2-3
CASSRGGPSTDTQYF | TGCGCCAGCAGCCGAGGAGGACCAAGCACAGATACGCAGTATTTT | TRBV5-1 | NA | NA | TRBJ2-3
CASSPDRGNGYTF | TGTGCCAGCAGCCCTGACAGGGGAAATGGCTACACCTTC | TRBV14 | few | TRBD1 | TRBJ1-2
CASSFNRVLSETQYF | TGTGCCAGCAGTTTCAACAGGGTTCTTTCTGAGACCCAGTACTTC | TRBV28 | few | NA | TRBJ2-5
CASRPGQGARDEQFF | TGCGCCAGCAGGCCCGGACAGGGGGCTAGGGATGAGCAGTTCTTC | TRBV5-1 | NA | TRBD1 | TRBJ2-1
CSARVPGRDYAEAFF | TGCAGTGCTAGAGTCCCAGGCAGGGACTACGCTGAAGCTTTCTTT | TRBV20-1 | NA | NA | TRBJ1-1
CSARGGQGGEKLFF | TGCAGTGCTAGGGGAGGACAGGGTGGGGAAAAACTGTTTTTT | TRBV20-1 | once | TRBD1 | TRBJ1-4
CASTFSGDRRYEQYF | TGTGCCAGCACCTTTTCGGGGGACCGGCGCTACGAGCAGTACTTC | TRBV21-1 | once | NA | TRBJ2-7
CASSAGVATEAFF | TGTGCCAGCAGTGCAGGGGTGGCCACTGAAGCTTTCTTT | TRBV25-1 | few | NA | TRBJ1-1
CVGSPFPVSKSNTDTQYF | TGTGTCGGCAGCCCTTTTCCAGTTAGTAAGTCTAACACAGATACGCAGTATTTT | TRBV12-3/TRBV12-4 | NA | NA | TRBJ2-3
CASSEALDRTEGYPSYGYTF | TGTGCCAGCAGTGAAGCATTAGACCGGACAGAAGGCTACCCAAGCTATGGCTACACCTTC | TRBV6-1 | NA | NA | TRBJ1-2
CAISPGQNCGYTF | TGTGCCATCAGTCCGGGACAGAACTGTGGCTACACCTTC | TRBV10-3 | NA | TRBD1 | TRBJ1-2
CASSFRAGVYEQYF | TGTGCCAGCAGTTTCAGGGCGGGAGTATACGAGCAGTACTTC | TRBV27 | NA | TRBD2 | TRBJ2-7
CSAPQVNYGYTF | TGCAGTGCGCCGCAGGTTAACTATGGCTACACCTTC | TRBV20-1 | NA | NA | TRBJ1-2
CASSLGQGDDEQYF | TGTGCCAGCAGCTTAGGACAGGGGGACGACGAGCAGTACTTC | TRBV7-9 | NA | TRBD1 | TRBJ2-7
CSAKDRRGDYGYTF | TGCAGTGCTAAGGACAGGAGGGGTGACTATGGCTACACCTTC | TRBV20-1 | NA | TRBD1 | TRBJ1-2
CASRGGSSYNEQFF | TGTGCCAGCAGGGGGGGGAGCTCCTACAATGAGCAGTTCTTC | TRBV6-2/TRBV6-3 | many | TRBD2 | TRBJ2-1
CASSLASDYGYTF | TGTGCCAGCAGCTTAGCGTCAGACTATGGCTACACCTTC | TRBV7-2 | NA | NA | TRBJ1-2
CASSLTISGPEQFF | TGTGCCAGCAGCTTAACCATTTCAGGGCCTGAGCAGTTCTTC | TRBV7-9 | NA | NA | TRBJ2-1
CASSFDRAATGELFF | TGTGCCAGCAGTTTCGACAGGGCTGCTACCGGGGAGCTGTTTTTT | TRBV4-2 | NA | TRBD1 | TRBJ2-2
CASSPRLAEGGNEQYF | TGTGCCAGCAGCCCTCGACTAGCGGAGGGGGGCAATGAGCAGTACTTC | TRBV7-2 | few | TRBD2 | TRBJ2-5
CASSVVSNEQYF | TGTGCCAGCAGCGTAGTGAGCAATGAGCAGTACTTC | TRBV9 | NA | NA | TRBJ2-7
CASSAGGDRLYEQYF | TGTGCCAGCAGTGCCGGCGGGGATCGGCTCTACGAGCAGTACTTC | TRBV6-2/TRBV6-3 | few | NA | TRBJ2-7
CASSVASSPSTDTQYF | TGTGCCAGCAGCGTAGCTAGCAGTCCTAGCACAGATACGCAGTATTTT | TRBV9 | NA | NA | TRBJ2-3
CASSLMALAGGPKYNEQFF | TGTGCCAGCAGCTTAATGGCTCTAGCGGGAGGGCCCAAGTACAATGAGCAGTTCTTC | TRBV7-9 | few | TRBD2 | TRBJ2-1